One sample yielded the 4 T cell receptor beta chains listed below, sequenced in a study of shared clonotypes between healthy human individuals. CD45RO negativity and positive selection for CCR7 defined naive CD8 cells, a population that excluded terminally differentiated effector memory CD45RA+ cells. Assay used: immunoSEQ multiplex PCR; TCRdb lists only in-frame clones, some missing. Of millions of clones in the sample, just under 95% were seen once. Source material: naive CD8+ T cells sorted from blood. The receptors were gathered from a man younger than 35 in good health.

The CDR3 sequence: CASSFSLAGLSSYNEQFF. The DNA of the CDR3 is TGTGCCAGCAGTTTTTCACTAGCGGGACTTAGCTCCTACAATGAGCAGTTCTTC. This sequence joins TRBV27 and TRBJ2-1, with 10 bases identical to TRBD2. CDR3 length: 18 residues. The germline V gene has CDR1 MNHEY and CDR2 SMNVEV (reference sequence). V trimming: 3 bases; J trimming: 0 bases; junction bases outside the gene matches: 8.

This clone was observed once. V and J are TRBV7-6 and TRBJ1-5; no definite D call. The CDR3 covers 13 residues. Germline V gene data show CDR1 as SGHVS and CDR2 as FNYEAQ. The V end was cut by 0 bases, the J end by 4 bases, with 4 bases between. The CDR3 DNA reads as TGTGCCAGCAGCTTAGCCAGAAATCAGCCCCAGCATTTT. Its translation is CASSLARNQPQHF.

J is TRBJ2-1 and V is TRBV5-6, with D possibly being TRBD1 (6 bases). Trimming pared 0 bases from V and 4 bases from J, leaving 11 bases between. Per the germline V gene, CDR1 is SGHDT and CDR2 is YYEEEE. The CDR3 extends over 15 amino acids. DNA of the CDR3: TGTGCCAGCAGCTTGGCAGGGGTCGGGTACAATGAGCAGTTCTTC. Translation gives CASSLAGVGYNEQFF.

The CDR3 loop is CASRVTSGVNEQFF. The CDR3 region has the DNA TGTGCCAGCAGGGTAACTAGCGGAGTAAATGAGCAGTTCTTC. The chain combines TRBV7-2 with TRBJ2-1, with TRBD2 matching over 8 bases. This CDR3 is 14 amino acids long. V dropped 6 bases and J dropped 7; count of bases not matched to a gene: 8. Germline CDR1 and CDR2: SGHTA and FQGNSA.